This TCR beta chain was captured in a study of blood T cell repertoires in COVID-19. On the study more broadly: Sources were T cells, B-cell-depleted T cells, or PBMCs; the material itself was cDNA or gDNA.

Patients in Seattle were enrolled during active infection, then followed longitudinally. Study processing details: Nucleated cell number was recorded as an estimate derived from reference gene primer amplification. Using immunoSEQ multiplex PCR, the repertoire was profiled, and TCRdb retains in-frame clones only, with some absent. That table supplies the V and J calls and clone size; D and trimming were determined from the DNA. The sample yields 300,000 to 350,000 clones, roughly 88% seen once. This clone was picked up a small number of times. The CDR3 is 16 residues long. Germline CDR1 is MNHEY and CDR2 is SMNVEV (reference sequence). Trimming took 4 bases from V and 10 from J, leaving 25 bases between them.

The origin of this receptor is a young woman with COVID-19, enrolled during active disease. V usage is TRBV27 and J usage is TRBJ1-1; no definite D call. Sequenced input: peripheral blood. CDR3 in amino acids: CASSSPGLPSALVAFF. DNA for the CDR3: TGTGCCAGCAGTTCCCCAGGCCTCCCTTCGGCTCTTGTAGCTTTCTTT.